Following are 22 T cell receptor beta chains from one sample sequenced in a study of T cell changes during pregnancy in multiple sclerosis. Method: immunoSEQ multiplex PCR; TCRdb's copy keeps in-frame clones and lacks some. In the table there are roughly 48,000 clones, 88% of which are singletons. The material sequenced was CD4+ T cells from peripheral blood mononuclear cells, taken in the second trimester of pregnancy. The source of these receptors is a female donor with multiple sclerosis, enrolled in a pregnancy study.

As DNA, the CDR3 is TGTGCCAGCAAAAGGACAGACATGAACACTGAAGCTTTCTTT. This encodes CASKRTDMNTEAFF. This chain joins TRBV6-5 and TRBJ1-1, with D possibly being TRBD1 (6 bases). The germline CDR1 and CDR2 sequences are MNHEY and SVGAGI. V was trimmed by 7 bases and J by 0 bases, leaving 12 bases between them. This CDR3 comprises 14 residues.

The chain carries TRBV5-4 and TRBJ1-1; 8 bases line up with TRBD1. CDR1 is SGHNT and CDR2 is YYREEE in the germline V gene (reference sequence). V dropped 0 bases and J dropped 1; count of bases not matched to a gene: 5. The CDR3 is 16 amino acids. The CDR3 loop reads CASSLDPGGANTEAFF. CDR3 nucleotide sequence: TGTGCCAGCAGCTTGGATCCAGGGGGCGCGAACACTGAAGCTTTCTTT.

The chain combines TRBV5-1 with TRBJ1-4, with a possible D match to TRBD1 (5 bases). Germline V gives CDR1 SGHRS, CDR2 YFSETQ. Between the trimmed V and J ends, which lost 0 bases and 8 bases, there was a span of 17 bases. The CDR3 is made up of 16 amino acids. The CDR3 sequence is CASSLVNSAGMEKLFF. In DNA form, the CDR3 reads TGCGCCAGCAGCTTGGTGAATTCGGCAGGGATGGAAAAACTGTTTTTT.

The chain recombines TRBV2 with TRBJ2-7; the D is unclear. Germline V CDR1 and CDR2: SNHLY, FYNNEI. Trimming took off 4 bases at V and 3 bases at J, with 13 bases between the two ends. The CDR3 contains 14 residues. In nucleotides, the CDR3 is TGTGCCAGCAGTGCAATCCTAAACCTCTACGAGCAGTACTTC. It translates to CASSAILNLYEQYF.

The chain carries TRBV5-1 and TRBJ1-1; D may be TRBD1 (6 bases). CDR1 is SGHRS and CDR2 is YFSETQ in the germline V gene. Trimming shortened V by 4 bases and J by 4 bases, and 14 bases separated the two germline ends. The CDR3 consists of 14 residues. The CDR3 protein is CASSASGVTTEAFF. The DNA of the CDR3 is TGCGCCAGCAGCGCCTCAGGGGTTACCACTGAAGCTTTCTTT.

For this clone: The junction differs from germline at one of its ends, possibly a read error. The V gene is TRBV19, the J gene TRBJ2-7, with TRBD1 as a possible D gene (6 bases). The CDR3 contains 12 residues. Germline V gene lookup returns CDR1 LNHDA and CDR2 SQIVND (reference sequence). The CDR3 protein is CAVGGSSFEQYF. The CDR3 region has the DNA TGCGCAGTAGGGGGTTCGTCGTTCGAGCAGTACTTC.

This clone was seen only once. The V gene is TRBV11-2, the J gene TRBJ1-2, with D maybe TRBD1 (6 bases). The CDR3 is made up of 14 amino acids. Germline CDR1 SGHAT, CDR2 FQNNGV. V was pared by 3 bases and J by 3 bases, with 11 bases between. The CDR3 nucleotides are TGTGCCAGCAGCTTTAGTAGGGGGTACTATGGCTACACCTTC. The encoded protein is CASSFSRGYYGYTF.

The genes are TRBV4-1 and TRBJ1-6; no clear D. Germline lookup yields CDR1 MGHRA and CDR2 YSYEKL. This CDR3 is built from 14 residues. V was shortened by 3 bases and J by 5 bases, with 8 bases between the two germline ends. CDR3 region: CASSQHSNNSPLHF. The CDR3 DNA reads TGCGCCAGCAGCCAGCATAGTAATAATTCACCCCTCCACTTT.

This chain's CDR3 is CASSRSGRGPDTQYF. The CDR3 bases are TGCGCCAGCAGCCGTAGCGGGAGGGGTCCAGATACGCAGTATTTT. This sequence joins TRBV5-1 and TRBJ2-3, with TRBD2 identical over 11 bases. Germline V gives CDR1 SGHRS, CDR2 YFSETQ. This CDR3 region has 15 residues. Losses at the gene ends were 4 bases for V and 4 bases for J; bases not matched to a gene: 5.

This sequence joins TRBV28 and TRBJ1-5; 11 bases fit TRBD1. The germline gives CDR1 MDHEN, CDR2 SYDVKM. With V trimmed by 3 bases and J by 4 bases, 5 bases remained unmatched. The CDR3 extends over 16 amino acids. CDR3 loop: CASSLPRDRGNQPQHF. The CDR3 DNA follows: TGTGCCAGCAGTTTGCCCCGGGACAGGGGGAATCAGCCCCAGCATTTT.

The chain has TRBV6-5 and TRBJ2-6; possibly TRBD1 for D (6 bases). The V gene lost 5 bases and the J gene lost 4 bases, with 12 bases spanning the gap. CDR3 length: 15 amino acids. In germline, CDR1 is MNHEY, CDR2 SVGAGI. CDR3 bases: TGTGCCAGCAGTACCGGACAGTACGGGGCCAACGTCCTGACTTTC. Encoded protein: CASSTGQYGANVLTF.

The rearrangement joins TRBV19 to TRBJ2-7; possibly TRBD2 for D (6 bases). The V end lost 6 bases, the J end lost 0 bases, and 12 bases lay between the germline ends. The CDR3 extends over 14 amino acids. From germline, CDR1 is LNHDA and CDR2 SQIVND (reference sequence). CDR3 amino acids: CASRRGLLSYEQYF. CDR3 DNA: TGTGCCAGTAGAAGGGGACTCCTCTCCTACGAGCAGTACTTC.

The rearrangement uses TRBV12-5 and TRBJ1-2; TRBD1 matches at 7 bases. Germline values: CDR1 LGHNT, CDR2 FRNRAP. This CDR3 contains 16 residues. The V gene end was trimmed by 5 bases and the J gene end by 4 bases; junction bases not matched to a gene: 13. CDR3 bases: TGTGCTAGTGGTGGGGGACAGCTACATCTATCCTATGGCTACACCTTC. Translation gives CASGGGQLHLSYGYTF.

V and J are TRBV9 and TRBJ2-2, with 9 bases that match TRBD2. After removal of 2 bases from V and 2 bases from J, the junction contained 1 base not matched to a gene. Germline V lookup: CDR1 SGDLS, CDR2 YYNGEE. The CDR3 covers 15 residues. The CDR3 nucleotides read TGTGCCAGCAGCGTTAGCGGGAGTAACACCGGGGAGCTGTTTTTT. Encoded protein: CASSVSGSNTGELFF.

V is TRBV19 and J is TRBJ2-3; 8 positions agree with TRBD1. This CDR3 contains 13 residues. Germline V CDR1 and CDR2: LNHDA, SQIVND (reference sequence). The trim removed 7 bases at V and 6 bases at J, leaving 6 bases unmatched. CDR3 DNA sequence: TGTGCCAGTACCGGGACAGGCCTGGATACGCAGTATTTT. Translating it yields CASTGTGLDTQYF.

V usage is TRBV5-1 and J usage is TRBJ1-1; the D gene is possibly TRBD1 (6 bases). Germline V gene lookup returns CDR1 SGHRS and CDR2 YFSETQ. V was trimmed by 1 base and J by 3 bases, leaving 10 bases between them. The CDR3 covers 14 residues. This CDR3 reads CASSLQGSDTEAFF. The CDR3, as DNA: TGCGCCAGCAGCTTGCAGGGGTCAGACACTGAAGCTTTCTTT. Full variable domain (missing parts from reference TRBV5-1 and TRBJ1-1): KAGVTQTPRYLIKTRGQQVTLSCSPISGHRSVSWYQQTPGQGLQFLFEYFSETQRNKGNFPGRFSGRQFSNSRSEMNVSTLELGDSALYLCASSLQGSDTEAFFGQGTRLTVV.

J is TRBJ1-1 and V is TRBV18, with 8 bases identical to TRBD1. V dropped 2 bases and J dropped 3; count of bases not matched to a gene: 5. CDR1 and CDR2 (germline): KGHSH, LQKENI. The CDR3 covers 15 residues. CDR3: CASSPSSQGDTEAFF. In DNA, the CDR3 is TGTGCCAGCTCACCAAGTTCACAGGGGGACACTGAAGCTTTCTTT.

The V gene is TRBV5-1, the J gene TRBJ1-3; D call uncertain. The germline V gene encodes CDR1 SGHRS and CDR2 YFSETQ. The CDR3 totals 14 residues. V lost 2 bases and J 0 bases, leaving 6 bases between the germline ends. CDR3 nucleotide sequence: TGCGCCAGCAGCTTTACCAGCTCTGGAAACACCATATATTTT. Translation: CASSFTSSGNTIYF.

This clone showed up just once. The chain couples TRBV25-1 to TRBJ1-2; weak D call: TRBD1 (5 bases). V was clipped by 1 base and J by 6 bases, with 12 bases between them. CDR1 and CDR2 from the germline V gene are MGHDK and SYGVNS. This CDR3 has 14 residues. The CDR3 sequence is CASSELGGGNGYTF. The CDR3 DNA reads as TGTGCCAGCAGTGAATTGGGGGGGGGTAATGGCTACACCTTC.

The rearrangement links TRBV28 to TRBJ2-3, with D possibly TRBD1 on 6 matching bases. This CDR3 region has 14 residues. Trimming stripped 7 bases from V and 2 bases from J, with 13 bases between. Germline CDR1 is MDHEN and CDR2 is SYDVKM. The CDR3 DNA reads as TGTGCCAGCAAGGGCAGGGGAAACACAGATACGCAGTATTTT. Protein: CASKGRGNTDTQYF.

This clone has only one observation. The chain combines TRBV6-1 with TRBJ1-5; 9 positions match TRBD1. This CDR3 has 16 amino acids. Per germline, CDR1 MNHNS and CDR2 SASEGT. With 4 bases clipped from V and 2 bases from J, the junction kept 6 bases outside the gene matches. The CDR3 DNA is TGTGCCAGCAGTGGGTCGGGACAGGGCGGCAATCAGCCCCAGCATTTT. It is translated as CASSGSGQGGNQPQHF.

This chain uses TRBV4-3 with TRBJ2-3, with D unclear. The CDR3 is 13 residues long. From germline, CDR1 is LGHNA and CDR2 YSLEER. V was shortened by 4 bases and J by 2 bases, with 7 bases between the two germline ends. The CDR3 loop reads CASSPRITDTQYF. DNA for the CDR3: TGCGCCAGCAGCCCGAGAATCACAGATACGCAGTATTTT.